Listed here are 7 T cell receptor beta chains from one sample, sequenced in a study of T cells in Graves' hyperthyroidism and ophthalmopathy. TCR beta CDR3 region amplification was performed from RNA transcripts. Using the HTBI primer set, a first-round RT-PCR was run on the TCR CDR3. TCRdb re-called the multiplex PCR reads through MiXCR, storing one row per CDR3 protein. The profile shows 350,000 or so distinct CDR3 sequences, about 20% of them singletons. The sample taken for sequencing was blood. The receptors originated from a woman in her fifties or sixties with Graves' hyperthyroidism.

As regards this clonotype: A much larger clone sits a single nucleotide away, making a read error possible. The V gene is TRBV6-5, the J gene TRBJ1-5; D gene uncertain. Trimming took off 5 bases at V and 9 bases at J, with 11 bases between the two ends. CDR1 is MNHEY and CDR2 is SVGAGI in the germline V gene. The CDR3 is 12 residues long. The CDR3 protein is CASSNRTGPQHF. In DNA form, the CDR3 reads TGTGCCAGCAGTAACCGGACTGGGCCCCAGCATTTT.

This clonotype was detected ten times or more. The CDR3 is CASSRDGTQYF. The CDR3 nucleotides are TGTGCCAGCAGCCGCGATGGGACCCAGTACTTC. The rearrangement joins TRBV3-1 to TRBJ2-5; D gene ambiguous. Germline V gene data show CDR1 as LGHDT and CDR2 as YNNKEL (reference sequence). The CDR3 sequence is 11 residues long. Trimming shortened V by 4 bases and J by 7 bases, and 7 bases separated the two germline ends.

This clonotype occurred a few times. The gene calls are TRBV6-1 and TRBJ2-1, with 8 bases identical to TRBD2. CDR1 is MNHNS and CDR2 is SASEGT in the germline V gene. The V and J ends lost 6 bases and 6 bases, in that order; junction bases with no gene match: 10. The CDR3 extends over 15 amino acids. The CDR3 DNA is TGTGCCAGCAGGGGAATACTAGCGGAGGGCAATGAGCAGTTCTTC. Residues: CASRGILAEGNEQFF.

This clonotype was seen more than once but under ten times. The rearrangement links TRBV20-1 to TRBJ2-5, with 9 bases fitting TRBD1. From germline, CDR1 is DFQATT and CDR2 SNEGSKA (reference sequence). Losses at the gene ends were 6 bases for V and 5 bases for J; bases not matched to a gene: 13. CDR3 length: 15 amino acids. CDR3 coding DNA: TGCAGTGCCGATCGGAACAGGGGGCGCGGGGAGACCCAGTACTTC. It codes for CSADRNRGRGETQYF.

This clonotype was detected a few times. The chain has TRBV4-1 and TRBJ2-3, with 9 bases matching TRBD2. Losses at the gene ends were 1 base for V and 11 bases for J; bases not matched to a gene: 19. The CDR3 contains 18 residues. The germline gives CDR1 MGHRA, CDR2 YSYEKL. The CDR3 nucleotides are TGCGCCAGCAGCCAAGTGGCGGGGGGGTCGGGGTTCCCCGATGGGCAGTATTTT. This codes for CASSQVAGGSGFPDGQYF.

This clonotype was counted between two and nine times. The V gene is TRBV10-1, the J gene TRBJ2-2, with no clear D. Trimming left V 7 bases short and J 1 base short, with 4 bases between. The CDR3 spans 12 residues. The germline gives CDR1 WNHNN, CDR2 SYGVQD (reference sequence). As DNA, the CDR3 is TGCGCCAGCAAAGGGAACACCGGGGAGCTGTTTTTT. It is translated as CASKGNTGELFF.

The table lists this clonotype with a few counts. V usage is TRBV15 and J usage is TRBJ1-5; 7 bases line up with TRBD1. V lost 3 bases and J lost 5; bases outside the gene matches: 1. The CDR3 spans 13 residues. The germline gives CDR1 LNHNV, CDR2 YYDKDF (reference sequence). The CDR3 DNA reads TGTGCCACCAGCAGGCAGGGGGATCAGCCCCAGCATTTT. Protein sequence: CATSRQGDQPQHF.